This T cell receptor (beta chain) was obtained from a study of T cell changes during pregnancy in multiple sclerosis. This clone was observed once. Libraries were prepared by immunoSEQ multiplex PCR; TCRdb keeps only in-frame clonotypes and omits some of them. The table lists around 80,000 clones, 92% of them singletons. Germline V gene data show CDR1 as MDHEN and CDR2 as SYDVKM. With V trimmed by 2 bases and J by 5 bases, 0 bases remained unmatched. This CDR3 contains 13 residues. The chain combines TRBV28 with TRBJ2-1, with 7 positions matching TRBD2. The sequence derives from a female donor with multiple sclerosis, enrolled in a pregnancy study. Sample: peripheral blood, taken before pregnancy. The CDR3 coding sequence is TGTGCCAGCAGTTTAAGCGGGAACAATGAGCAGTTCTTC. Amino acid sequence: CASSLSGNNEQFF.